Detailed here is one T cell receptor beta chain. The target of this receptor is not known. Base qualities were left out, and no much larger clone turns up one base away. The germline V gene (reference sequence) specifies SGHKS as CDR1 and YYEKEE as CDR2. V and J are truncated by 4 bases and 0 bases respectively, leaving an intervening sequence of 14 bases. The CDR3 measures 16 amino acids from cysteine to phenylalanine. Of the read, only the CDR3 DNA is kept; its 48 bases are in frame from base 1. This sample stems from a study of early T cells in non-severe SARS-CoV-2 infection (dated by TCRdb to the early 2020s). For context, the study as a whole: Because TCR sequencing was done on bulk RNA from unsorted whole blood, the alpha and beta chains could not be paired.

Library generation was performed with 5' RACE. The data were produced on a NextSeq 500. The TCR library protocol attached unique molecular identifiers to individual cDNA molecules to correct for sequencing error and PCR bias. Both TCR alpha and beta chains were sequenced, and tight co-correlation was observed between alpha and beta sequence abundances in each sample. In the source study's methods: Decombinator V4 was used to annotate TCR sequences for V gene, J gene and CDR3. TCRs were defined as expanded if a significant change between any two time points was detected under a Poisson model with p below 0.0001. TCR abundances were normalised to the total number of TCRs sequenced per sample and expressed as counts per million. TRAV1-2 paired with TRAJ12, TRAJ20 or TRAJ33 defined MAIT TCRs, while TRAV10 paired with TRAJ18 defined iNKT TCRs. VDJdb, accessed 1 November 2021, was searched for CMV, EBV and SARS-CoV-2 annotated TCRs, with TCRs annotated for multiple antigens excluded. In-frame beta chains were kept once TCRdb had trimmed the public reads at Q25 with fastp and called clones with MiXCR. Entries that share a CDR3 protein sequence are merged under the most common genes and DNA. These V and J calls derive from TCRdb rather than the authors' analysis. The sample table records about 76,000 distinct CDR3 sequences; 15% to 18% of these occur just once. Together, the top ten hold approximately 12% of the sample.

The study was a case-control design nested within a healthcare worker cohort in London, UK, with weekly nasopharyngeal swab PCR tests and blood sampling. Healthcare workers were enrolled in the week of the UK lockdown, from 23 to 31 March 2020, and were followed every week for up to about 16 weeks. Study-wide conclusions, independent of this receptor: VDJdb matching was skewed toward anti-spike CD8 responses, so virus-specific expansions were likely underestimated and private and CD4 specificities were missed.

The rearranged segments are TRBV5-5 and TRBJ1-5; possibly the D gene is TRBD1, per 5 matching bases. Sequenced sample: whole blood. The TCR comes from an adult who was a healthcare worker with PCR-confirmed SARS-CoV-2 infection or an uninfected control (not recorded which). The DNA reads TGTGCCAGCAGCCAAAGCCTGGGGGGTAGCAATCAGCCCCAGCATTTT. This translates into CASSQSLGGSNQPQHF.